The present TCR beta chain was sequenced within a study of blood T cell repertoires in COVID-19. Sequencing was performed with immunoSEQ multiplex PCR; in TCRdb, only in-frame clones are kept and a portion is missing. Of roughly 99,000 clones in the sample, 84% were seen once. The CDR3 is made up of 17 amino acids. The V and J ends lost 3 bases and 0 bases, in that order; junction bases with no gene match: 11. Per the germline V gene, CDR1 is DFQATT and CDR2 is SNEGSKA (reference sequence). V is TRBV20-1 and J is TRBJ2-7, with 10 bases identical to TRBD2. The clonotype originates from a human donor in a cohort sampled during active COVID-19. Sequenced input: peripheral blood. The CDR3: CSASDSGLAGGSYEQYF. The DNA for the CDR3 is TGCAGTGCTAGTGATTCCGGCTTAGCGGGAGGCTCCTACGAGCAGTACTTC.